Listed below are T cell receptor beta chains from one sample, sequenced in a study of shared clonotypes between healthy human individuals. Profiling relied on immunoSEQ multiplex PCR, and the TCRdb table lists in-frame clones only, not all of them. The sample yields about 1.5 million clones, approximately 98% seen once. Material for sequencing was naive CD4+ T cells sorted from blood. The receptor source for this set is a man younger than 45 in good health. Each CDR3 is given with its conserved first and last residue. D genes are given only for firm matches. The listing skips clone size in some rows; elsewhere it reads once, few, many or a size class.

size: NA
D: NA
V: TRBV9
J: TRBJ2-3
DNA: TGTGCCAGCAGCGTAGCGGGGACATTCACAGATACGCAGTATTTT
CDR3: CASSVAGTFTDTQYF

size: NA
D: NA
V: TRBV2
J: TRBJ2-1
DNA: TGTGCCAGCAGTCTCTCGGGCCGTCGACGTGAGCAGTTCTTC
CDR3: CASSLSGRRREQFF

size: NA
D: TRBD2
V: TRBV6-4
J: TRBJ2-1
DNA: TGTGCCAGCAGTGTGGCGGGAGGCGATCTGCGCAAACATGAGCAGTTCTTC
CDR3: CASSVAGGDLRKHEQFF

size: NA
D: TRBD2
V: TRBV4-3
J: TRBJ2-1
DNA: TGCGCCAGCAGCCAAGACCTAGGGAGACTAGCGGGAGATGAGCAGTTCTTC
CDR3: CASSQDLGRLAGDEQFF

size: NA
D: TRBD2
V: TRBV5-1
J: TRBJ2-1
DNA: TGCGCCAGCAGCCCGGAGGGGAGGGCCGTCGGTGAGCAGTTCTTC
CDR3: CASSPEGRAVGEQFF

size: NA
D: NA
V: TRBV2
J: TRBJ2-2
DNA: TGTGCCAGCAATCTAAGGGCGAACACCGGGGAGCTGTTTTTT
CDR3: CASNLRANTGELFF

size: NA
D: TRBD2
V: TRBV5-1
J: TRBJ2-1
DNA: TGCGCCAGCAGCCTCGCCCTAGCGGGTTACAATGAGCAGTTCTTC
CDR3: CASSLALAGYNEQFF

size: NA
D: NA
V: TRBV2
J: TRBJ2-3
DNA: TGTGCCAGCAGTGACGATACAGATACGCAGTATTTT
CDR3: CASSDDTDTQYF

size: NA
D: NA
V: TRBV27
J: TRBJ2-2
DNA: TGTGCCAGCACTCCGAACCTAAACAGGGTAGCCGGGGAGCTGTTTTTT
CDR3: CASTPNLNRVAGELFF

size: NA
D: TRBD1
V: TRBV19
J: TRBJ1-4
DNA: TGTGCCAGTAGTATACACCAATGGGGACAGGAGGATGAAAAACTGTTTTTT
CDR3: CASSIHQWGQEDEKLFF

size: NA
D: NA
V: TRBV7-8
J: TRBJ2-7
DNA: TGTGCCAGCAGCCCCCAGACGTTAAGCTCCTACGAGCAGTACTTC
CDR3: CASSPQTLSSYEQYF

size: NA
D: NA
V: TRBV28
J: TRBJ2-1
DNA: TGTGCCAGCAGTCCTACGTTGGACAATGAGCAGTTCTTC
CDR3: CASSPTLDNEQFF

size: NA
D: NA
V: TRBV7-9
J: TRBJ2-7
DNA: TGTACCAGCAGCGAGATCTACGAGCAGTACTTC
CDR3: CTSSEIYEQYF

size: once
D: NA
V: TRBV15
J: TRBJ2-1
DNA: TGTGCCACCAGCAAGATCACAAATGAGCAGTTCTTC
CDR3: CATSKITNEQFF

size: NA
D: NA
V: TRBV5-1
J: TRBJ2-5
DNA: TGCGCCAGCAGCTGGGGGGCGGACCAAGAGACCCAGTACTTC
CDR3: CASSWGADQETQYF

size: NA
D: NA
V: TRBV20-1
J: TRBJ2-3
DNA: TGCAGTGCTAGTGTTCTGTATACGCAGTATTTT
CDR3: CSASVLYTQYF

size: NA
D: TRBD2
V: TRBV7-9
J: TRBJ2-6
DNA: TGTGCCAGCAGCTTACTAGCGGGGTTCTCTGGGGCCAACGTCCTGACTTTC
CDR3: CASSLLAGFSGANVLTF

size: NA
D: NA
V: TRBV7-8
J: TRBJ2-3
DNA: TGTGCCAGCAGCTCCCAGGGAAGACAAAATACGCAGTATTTT
CDR3: CASSSQGRQNTQYF

size: NA
D: NA
V: TRBV11-2
J: TRBJ2-7
DNA: TGTGCCAGCAGCTTCCAGGGCGGTACCTCCTACGAGCAGTACTTC
CDR3: CASSFQGGTSYEQYF

size: NA
D: NA
V: TRBV28
J: TRBJ1-5
DNA: TGTGCCAGCAGTTTATCTCAGGGGTGGGGCAATCAGCCCCAGCATTTT
CDR3: CASSLSQGWGNQPQHF

size: NA
D: NA
V: TRBV12-2
J: TRBJ1-1
DNA: TGTGCAAGTCGCGCGAATGACATACTGAACACTGAAGCTTTCTTT
CDR3: CASRANDILNTEAFF

size: NA
D: NA
V: TRBV28
J: TRBJ1-2
DNA: TGTGCCAGCAGTCCCCCTCGGGTCGGCTATGGCTACACCTTC
CDR3: CASSPPRVGYGYTF

size: NA
D: NA
V: TRBV7-2
J: TRBJ2-7
DNA: TGTGCCAGCAGCTTATCTACCGAGAAGCAGTACTTC
CDR3: CASSLSTEKQYF

size: once
D: NA
V: TRBV19
J: TRBJ2-1
DNA: TGTGCCAGTAAAAAGCGGACTCTCTACAATGAGCAGTTCTTC
CDR3: CASKKRTLYNEQFF

size: NA
D: TRBD2
V: TRBV29-1
J: TRBJ2-1
DNA: TGCAGCGGCTCGGGACTAGCGGGAGGAGTCTACAATGAGCAGTTCTTC
CDR3: CSGSGLAGGVYNEQFF

size: once
D: NA
V: TRBV5-1
J: TRBJ2-5
DNA: TGCGCCAGCAGCTTACTGGAGACCCAGTACTTC
CDR3: CASSLLETQYF

size: NA
D: NA
V: TRBV4-2
J: TRBJ1-2
DNA: TGTGCCAGCAGACCATCGGGGGCTAACTATGGCTACACCTTC
CDR3: CASRPSGANYGYTF

size: NA
D: NA
V: TRBV6-5
J: TRBJ2-7
DNA: TGTGCCAGCAGTTACGGGCTAAACTCCTACGAGCAGTACTTC
CDR3: CASSYGLNSYEQYF

size: NA
D: NA
V: TRBV18
J: TRBJ1-2
DNA: TGTGCCAGCTCACCCTTCGGGGACGGCTTAAACGGGGGCTACACCTTC
CDR3: CASSPFGDGLNGGYTF

size: NA
D: TRBD2
V: TRBV5-4
J: TRBJ2-7
DNA: TGTGCCAGCAGCTTGGGACTAGCGGGGTCTTACGAGCAGTACTTC
CDR3: CASSLGLAGSYEQYF

size: NA
D: NA
V: TRBV2
J: TRBJ1-2
DNA: TGTGCCAGCAGCGCACAGGGAAGGGACTATGGCTACACCTTC
CDR3: CASSAQGRDYGYTF

size: NA
D: NA
V: TRBV28
J: TRBJ2-1
DNA: TGTGCCAGCAGTTTAGGACTCGTCGAGGATGAGCAGTTCTTC
CDR3: CASSLGLVEDEQFF

size: NA
D: NA
V: TRBV23-1
J: TRBJ2-3
DNA: TGCGCCAGCAGTCAATCCACAGATACGCAGTATTTT
CDR3: CASSQSTDTQYF

size: NA
D: NA
V: TRBV5-4
J: TRBJ2-7
DNA: TGTGCCAGCAGCCTCACGGGACGCGGAGCCTACGAGCAGTACTTC
CDR3: CASSLTGRGAYEQYF

size: NA
D: NA
V: TRBV18
J: TRBJ2-3
DNA: TGTGCCAGCTCCCTAGCAGGGGTCCGGTCGGATACGCAGTATTTT
CDR3: CASSLAGVRSDTQYF

size: NA
D: TRBD2
V: TRBV7-8
J: TRBJ2-7
DNA: TGTGCCAGCAGCTGGCGACTAGCGGGAGTAGGCTACGAGCAGTACTTC
CDR3: CASSWRLAGVGYEQYF

size: NA
D: TRBD2
V: TRBV11-2
J: TRBJ2-5
DNA: TGTGCCAGCAGCAACCGACTAGCGGGATTTGAGGAGACCCAGTACTTC
CDR3: CASSNRLAGFEETQYF

size: once
D: TRBD2
V: TRBV7-9
J: TRBJ2-7
DNA: TGTGCCAGCAGCTTCCTAGCGGGACCTTACGAGCAGTACTTC
CDR3: CASSFLAGPYEQYF

size: NA
D: TRBD1
V: TRBV10-1
J: TRBJ2-5
DNA: TGCGCCAGCAGTGAAGACAGGGGGCGCGAGACCCAGTACTTC
CDR3: CASSEDRGRETQYF

size: once
D: NA
V: TRBV9
J: TRBJ1-5
DNA: TGTGCCAGCAGCGTAGGGCCGGCATTTAGCAATCAGCCCCAGCATTTT
CDR3: CASSVGPAFSNQPQHF

size: once
D: TRBD2
V: TRBV2
J: TRBJ2-1
DNA: TGTGCCAGCAGTGAACTAGCGGAGGGGTATGAGCAGTTCTTC
CDR3: CASSELAEGYEQFF

size: NA
D: NA
V: TRBV9
J: TRBJ2-3
DNA: TGTGCCAGCAGCGTAGCTGGCACAGATACGCAGTATTTT
CDR3: CASSVAGTDTQYF

size: once
D: TRBD1
V: TRBV7-9
J: TRBJ1-2
DNA: TGTGCCAGCAGCCAGACCGGGACAGGGGCTCATGGCTACACCTTC
CDR3: CASSQTGTGAHGYTF

size: once
D: NA
V: TRBV5-1
J: TRBJ1-3
DNA: TGCGCCAGCAGCTTGGGACGGGGCTCTGGAAACACCATATATTTT
CDR3: CASSLGRGSGNTIYF

size: NA
D: NA
V: TRBV11-3
J: TRBJ2-1
DNA: TGTGCCAGCAGCTTAGGACAGGGAGGATTGAATGAGCAGTTCTTC
CDR3: CASSLGQGGLNEQFF

size: once
D: NA
V: TRBV15
J: TRBJ1-3
DNA: TGTGCCACCAGCAGGGGGAGAAACACCATATATTTT
CDR3: CATSRGRNTIYF

size: NA
D: NA
V: TRBV14
J: TRBJ2-2
DNA: TGTGCCAGCAGCCAAGAAGGTGTGACTGGGTCACAGTTTAACACCGGGGAGCTGTTTTTT
CDR3: CASSQEGVTGSQFNTGELFF

size: NA
D: NA
V: TRBV19
J: TRBJ1-1
DNA: TGTGCCAGTCACAAGCACACTGAAGCTTTCTTT
CDR3: CASHKHTEAFF

size: NA
D: NA
V: TRBV5-1
J: TRBJ2-7
DNA: TGCGCCAGCAGCTTGGGGACCCCCCGATACGAGCAGTACTTC
CDR3: CASSLGTPRYEQYF

size: NA
D: NA
V: TRBV28
J: TRBJ1-2
DNA: TGTGCCAGCAGTTTACGGGGGGAAGACTATGGCTACACCTTC
CDR3: CASSLRGEDYGYTF

size: NA
D: NA
V: TRBV6-1
J: TRBJ2-7
DNA: TGTGCCAGCACCGTAAAGTCCTACGAGCAGTACTTC
CDR3: CASTVKSYEQYF

size: NA
D: NA
V: TRBV7-8
J: TRBJ1-5
DNA: TGTGCCAGCAGCACACAGGGAATCAATCAGCCCCAGCATTTT
CDR3: CASSTQGINQPQHF

size: NA
D: TRBD1
V: TRBV7-2
J: TRBJ1-2
DNA: TGTGCCAGCAGCCCTACGACAGGGGGCCAGAACTATGGCTACACCTTC
CDR3: CASSPTTGGQNYGYTF

size: NA
D: NA
V: TRBV11-3
J: TRBJ2-1
DNA: TGTGCCAGCAGCTTAAGACTTAACTCCTACAATGAGCAGTTCTTC
CDR3: CASSLRLNSYNEQFF

size: NA
D: NA
V: TRBV7-9
J: TRBJ2-7
DNA: TGTGCCAGCAGCCCATCCCGGGACACCCCCGAGCAGTACTTC
CDR3: CASSPSRDTPEQYF